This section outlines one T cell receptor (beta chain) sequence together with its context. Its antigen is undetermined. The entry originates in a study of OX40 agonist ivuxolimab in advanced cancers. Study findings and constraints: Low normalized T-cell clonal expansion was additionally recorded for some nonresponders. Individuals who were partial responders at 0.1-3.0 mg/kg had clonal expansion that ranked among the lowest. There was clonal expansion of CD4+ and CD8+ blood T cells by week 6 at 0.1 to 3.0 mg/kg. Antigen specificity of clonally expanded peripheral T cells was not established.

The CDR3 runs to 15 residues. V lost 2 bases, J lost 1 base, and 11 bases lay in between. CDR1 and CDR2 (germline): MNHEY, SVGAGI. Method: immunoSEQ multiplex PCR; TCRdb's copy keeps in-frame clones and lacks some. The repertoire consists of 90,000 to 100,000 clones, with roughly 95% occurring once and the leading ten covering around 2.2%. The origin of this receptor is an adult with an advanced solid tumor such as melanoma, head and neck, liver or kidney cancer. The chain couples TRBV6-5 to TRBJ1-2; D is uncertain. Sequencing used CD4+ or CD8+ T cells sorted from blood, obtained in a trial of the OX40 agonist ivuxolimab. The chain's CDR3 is CASSYVRMDNYGYTF. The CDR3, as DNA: TGTGCCAGCAGTTACGTCCGGATGGATAACTATGGCTACACCTTC.